The TCR beta chain under discussion was sequenced for a study of T cell responses to AZD1222 COVID-19 vaccine. As for the study in general: Whether given at about 4 or about 12 weeks, second doses were pooled. The study's findings and limits: A reported finding is that nearly half of spike-specific TCRs target unmutated variant regions.

As concerns this clone: Its antigen is as yet unknown.

Measured with immunoSEQ multiplex PCR; TCRdb has only the in-frame clones, and not every one. The table has 65,000 to 85,000 clones, roughly 84% seen once. The CDR3 consists of 13 residues. The V gene's germline CDR1 is GTSNPN and CDR2 SVGIG (reference sequence). Trimming removed 3 bases at V and 7 bases at J, with 13 bases between. This TCR was sampled from an adult in good health. The input for sequencing was peripheral blood, taken on day 0 of AZD1222 vaccination. The chain combines TRBV30 with TRBJ1-3; D unresolved. CDR3 bases: TGTGCCTGGAGCGTTGTGGCCGCCAACACCATATATTTT. Translating it yields CAWSVVAANTIYF.